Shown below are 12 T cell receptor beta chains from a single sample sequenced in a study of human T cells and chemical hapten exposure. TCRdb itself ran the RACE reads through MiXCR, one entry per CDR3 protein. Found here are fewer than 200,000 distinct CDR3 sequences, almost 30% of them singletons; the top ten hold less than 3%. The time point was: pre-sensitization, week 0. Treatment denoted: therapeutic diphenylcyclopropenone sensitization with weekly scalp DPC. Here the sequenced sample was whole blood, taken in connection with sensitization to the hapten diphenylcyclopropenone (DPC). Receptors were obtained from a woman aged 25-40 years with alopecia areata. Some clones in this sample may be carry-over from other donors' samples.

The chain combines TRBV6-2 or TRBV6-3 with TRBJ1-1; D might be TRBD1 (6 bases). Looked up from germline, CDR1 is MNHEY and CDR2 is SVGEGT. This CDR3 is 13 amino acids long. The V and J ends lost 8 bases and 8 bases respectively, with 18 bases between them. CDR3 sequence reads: CASDGGGLREAFF. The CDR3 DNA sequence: TGTGCCAGCGATGGGGGGGGGCTCCGGGAAGCTTTCTTT.

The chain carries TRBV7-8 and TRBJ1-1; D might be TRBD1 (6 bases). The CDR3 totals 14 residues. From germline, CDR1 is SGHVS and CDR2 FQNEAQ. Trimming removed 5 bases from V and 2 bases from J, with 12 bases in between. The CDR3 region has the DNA TGTGCCAGCAGCCCCACAGGGAGAAACACTGAAGCTTTCTTT. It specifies CASSPTGRNTEAFF.

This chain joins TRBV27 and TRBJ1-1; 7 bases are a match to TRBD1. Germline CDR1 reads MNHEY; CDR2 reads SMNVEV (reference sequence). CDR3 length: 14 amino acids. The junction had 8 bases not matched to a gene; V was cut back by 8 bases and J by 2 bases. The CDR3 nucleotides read TGTGCCAGCGGACTGACAGGGAAAAACACTGAAGCTTTCTTT. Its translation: CASGLTGKNTEAFF.

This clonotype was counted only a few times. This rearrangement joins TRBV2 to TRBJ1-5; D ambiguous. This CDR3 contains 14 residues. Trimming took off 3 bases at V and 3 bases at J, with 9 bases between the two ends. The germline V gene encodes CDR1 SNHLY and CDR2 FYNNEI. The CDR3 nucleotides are TGTGCCAGCAGTGATCGCACCCTCAATCAGCCCCAGCATTTT. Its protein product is CASSDRTLNQPQHF.

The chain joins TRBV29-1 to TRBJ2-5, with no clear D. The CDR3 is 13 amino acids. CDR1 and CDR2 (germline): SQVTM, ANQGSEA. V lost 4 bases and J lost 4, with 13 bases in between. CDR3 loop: CSVGAKLGETQYF. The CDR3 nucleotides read TGCAGCGTTGGGGCGAAGCTTGGAGAGACCCAGTACTTC.

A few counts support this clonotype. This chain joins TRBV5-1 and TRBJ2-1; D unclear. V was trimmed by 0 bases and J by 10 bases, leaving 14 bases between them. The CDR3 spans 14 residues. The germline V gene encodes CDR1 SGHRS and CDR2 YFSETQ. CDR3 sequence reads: CASSLAKYAGEQFF. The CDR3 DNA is TGCGCCAGCAGCTTGGCCAAATACGCCGGAGAGCAGTTCTTC.

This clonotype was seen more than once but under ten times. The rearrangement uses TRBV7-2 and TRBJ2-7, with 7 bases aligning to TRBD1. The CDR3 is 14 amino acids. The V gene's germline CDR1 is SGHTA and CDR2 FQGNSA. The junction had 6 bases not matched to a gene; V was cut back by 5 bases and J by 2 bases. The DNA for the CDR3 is TGTGCCAGCAGCGAGGGGGCGAGAACCTACGAGCAGTACTTC. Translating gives CASSEGARTYEQYF.

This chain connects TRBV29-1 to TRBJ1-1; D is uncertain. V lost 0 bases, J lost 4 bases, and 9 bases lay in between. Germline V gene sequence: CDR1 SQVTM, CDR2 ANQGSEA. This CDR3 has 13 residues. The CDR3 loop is CSVEDHQFTEAFF. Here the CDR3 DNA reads TGCAGCGTTGAAGATCATCAGTTCACTGAAGCTTTCTTT. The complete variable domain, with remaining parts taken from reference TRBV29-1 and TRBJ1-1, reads SAVISQKPSRDICQRGTSLTIQCQVDSQVTMMFWYRQQPGQSLTLIATANQGSEATYESGFVIDKFPISRPNLTFSTLTVSNMSPEDSSIYLCSVEDHQFTEAFFGQGTRLTVV.

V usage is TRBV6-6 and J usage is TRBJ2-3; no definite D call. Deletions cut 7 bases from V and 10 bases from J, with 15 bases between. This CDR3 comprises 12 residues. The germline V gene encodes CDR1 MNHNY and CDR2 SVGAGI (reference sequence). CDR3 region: CASTKRETAQYF. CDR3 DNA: TGTGCCAGCACCAAAAGGGAAACGGCGCAGTATTTT.

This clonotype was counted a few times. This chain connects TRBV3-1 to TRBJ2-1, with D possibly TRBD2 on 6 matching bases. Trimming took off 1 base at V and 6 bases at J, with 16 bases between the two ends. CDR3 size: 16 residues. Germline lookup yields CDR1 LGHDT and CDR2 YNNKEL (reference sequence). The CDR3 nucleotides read TGTGCCAGCAGCCAAGGTCCCGGGGGTAAGGGCAATGAGCAGTTCTTC. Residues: CASSQGPGGKGNEQFF.

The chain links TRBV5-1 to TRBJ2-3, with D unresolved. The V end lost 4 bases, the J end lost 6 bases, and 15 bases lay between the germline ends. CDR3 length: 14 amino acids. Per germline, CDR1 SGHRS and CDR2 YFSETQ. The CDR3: CASSTVLSRDTQYF. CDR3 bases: TGCGCCAGCAGCACGGTGCTTTCCAGGGATACGCAGTATTTT.

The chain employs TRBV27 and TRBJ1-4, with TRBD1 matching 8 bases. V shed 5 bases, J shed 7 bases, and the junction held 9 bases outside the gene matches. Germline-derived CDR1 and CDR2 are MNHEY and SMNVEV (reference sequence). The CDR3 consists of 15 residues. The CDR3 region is CASSPRTGSREKLFF. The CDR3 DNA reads TGTGCCAGCAGTCCCAGGACAGGGAGTCGTGAAAAACTGTTTTTT.